A single sample is the source of the 17 T cell receptor beta chains below, sequenced in a study of blood T cell repertoires in COVID-19. Libraries were prepared by immunoSEQ multiplex PCR; TCRdb keeps only in-frame clonotypes and omits some of them. The repertoire holds 200,000 to 250,000 clones, with 85% to 90% as singletons. The sequenced material came from peripheral blood. These receptors were collected from a man aged 45-60 years with acute or convalescent COVID-19.

The chain joins TRBV5-6 to TRBJ1-6, with 10 bases that match TRBD1. The CDR3 consists of 17 residues. The junction had 6 bases not matched to a gene; V was cut back by 1 base and J by 5 bases. From germline, CDR1 is SGHDT and CDR2 YYEEEE. The CDR3 DNA is TGTGCCAGCAGCTTGAGGACAGGGGGGATAAATAATTCACCCCTCCACTTT. Its translation: CASSLRTGGINNSPLHF.

CDR3: CASTVDRAPKRPQHF. CDR3 DNA sequence: TGTGCTAGTACTGTTGACAGAGCCCCGAAGCGGCCCCAGCATTTT. The rearrangement joins TRBV6-5 to TRBJ1-5; maybe TRBD1 (5 bases). CDR3 size: 15 residues. Per the germline V gene, CDR1 is MNHEY and CDR2 is SVGAGI.

The chain employs TRBV2 and TRBJ1-6, with 7 bases that match TRBD1. Per the germline V gene, CDR1 is SNHLY and CDR2 is FYNNEI. The CDR3 totals 14 residues. J lost 9 bases, V lost 1 base, and 3 bases had no gene match. The DNA of the CDR3 is TGTGCCAGCAGTGAAGAGGGGGCAGGTTCACCCCTCCACTTT. This encodes CASSEEGAGSPLHF.

The gene calls are TRBV20-1 and TRBJ1-4, with TRBD1 matching 7 bases. V shed 3 bases and J 4 bases; nucleotides not matched to a gene: 8. CDR3 length equals 15 residues. Germline CDR1 is DFQATT and CDR2 is SNEGSKA (reference sequence). The CDR3 spells CSASGGTVSNEKLFF. The CDR3 bases are TGCAGTGCTAGTGGCGGGACAGTGAGTAATGAAAAACTGTTTTTT.

This clone was picked up one time. This chain uses TRBV9 with TRBJ1-1, with 11 positions matching TRBD1. This CDR3 is built from 17 residues. With 4 bases clipped from V and 2 bases from J, the junction kept 10 bases outside the gene matches. Germline CDR1 is SGDLS and CDR2 is YYNGEE. For the CDR3, the DNA is TGTGCCAGCAGCCCCCGGACAGGGGGCTACCCAAACACTGAAGCTTTCTTT. Amino acid sequence: CASSPRTGGYPNTEAFF.

The CDR3 DNA reads TGTGCCAGCAGCCGGAAGACAGGGTTGTTGAACACTGAAGCTTTCTTT. Encoded protein: CASSRKTGLLNTEAFF. The J gene is TRBJ1-1, the V gene TRBV6-2 or TRBV6-3; TRBD1 matches 7 bases. The CDR3 runs to 16 residues. V was pared by 6 bases and J by 0 bases, with 10 bases of the junction left unmatched. CDR1 MNHEY and CDR2 SVGEGT come from the germline V gene.

The chain recombines TRBV30 with TRBJ2-7; D gene uncertain. CDR3 size: 13 residues. In germline, CDR1 is GTSNPN, CDR2 SVGIG (reference sequence). V was trimmed by 1 base and J by 0 bases, leaving 7 bases between them. The DNA for the CDR3 is TGTGCCTGGAGTGGGGCCCGCTCCTACGAGCAGTACTTC. Protein sequence: CAWSGARSYEQYF.

The genes are TRBV19 and TRBJ1-5; no firm D call. V lost 5 bases and J lost 4, with 6 bases in between. The CDR3 spans 12 residues. The germline gives CDR1 LNHDA, CDR2 SQIVND (reference sequence). In DNA form, the CDR3 reads TGTGCCAGTAGTCTATTAAATCAGCCCCAGCATTTT. Translation: CASSLLNQPQHF. The full variable domain, rest sourced from reference TRBV19 and TRBJ1-5, is DGGITQSPKYLFRKEGQNVTLSCEQNLNHDAMYWYRQDPGQGLRLIYYSQIVNDFQKGDIAEGYSVSREKKESFPLTVTSAQKNPTAFYLCASSLLNQPQHFGDGTRLSIL.

The chain links TRBV3-1 (or the pseudogene TRBV3-2) to TRBJ1-4, with D unclear. This CDR3 is built from 12 residues. Looked up from germline, CDR1 is LGHDT and CDR2 is YNNKEL (reference sequence). V was pared by 0 bases and J by 11 bases, with 7 bases between. The CDR3 sequence: CASSQDPGKLFF. The CDR3 bases are TGTGCCAGCAGCCAAGATCCGGGGAAACTGTTTTTT.

This clone was counted a single time. This chain connects TRBV5-5 to TRBJ1-3; D not resolved. Trimming removed 1 base at V and 0 bases at J, with 5 bases between. The germline V gene encodes CDR1 SGHKS and CDR2 YYEKEE (reference sequence). This CDR3 comprises 14 residues. The CDR3, as DNA: TGTGCCAGCAGCTTGTCTACCTCTGGAAACACCATATATTTT. Its protein is CASSLSTSGNTIYF.

The chain couples TRBV7-6 to TRBJ2-2; 9 nucleotides align to TRBD2. The CDR3 is 15 residues long. After removal of 4 bases from V and 2 bases from J, the junction contained 2 bases not matched to a gene. Germline CDR1 reads SGHVS; CDR2 reads FNYEAQ. The CDR3 region is CASSSGTSNTGELFF. The CDR3 DNA follows: TGTGCCAGCAGCTCGGGGACTAGCAACACCGGGGAGCTGTTTTTT.

This clone was observed a single time. The genes are TRBV5-5 and TRBJ2-1; a weak D match, TRBD1 (6 bases). This CDR3 region has 15 residues. V was shortened by 0 bases and J by 4 bases, with 11 bases between the two germline ends. Germline V gives CDR1 SGHKS, CDR2 YYEKEE (reference sequence). The CDR3 protein is CASSLGQVHYNEQFF. In DNA, the CDR3 is TGTGCCAGCAGCTTGGGACAGGTACATTACAATGAGCAGTTCTTC.

The chain joins TRBV6-5 to TRBJ2-1; D perhaps matches TRBD2 (6 bases). The germline CDR1 and CDR2 sequences are MNHEY and SVGAGI. Trimming took off 8 bases at V and 3 bases at J, with 14 bases between the two ends. There are 14 residues in the CDR3. CDR3 nucleotides: TGTGCCAGCCGCGGAGGGTTCGGCTACAATGAGCAGTTCTTC. It yields the protein CASRGGFGYNEQFF.

The chain joins TRBV25-1 to TRBJ2-1; TRBD2 aligns across 11 bases. Germline V CDR1 and CDR2: MGHDK, SYGVNS. The CDR3 extends over 14 amino acids. The V gene end was trimmed by 3 bases and the J gene end by 9 bases; junction bases not matched to a gene: 4. CDR3 nucleotides: TGTGCCAGCAGTGATAGCGGGGGGGCAACTGAGCAGTTCTTC. This encodes CASSDSGGATEQFF.

V and J are TRBV4-1 and TRBJ1-5; 9 bases align to TRBD1. Losses at the gene ends were 1 base for V and 6 bases for J; bases not matched to a gene: 4. CDR3 length: 15 residues. Germline V CDR1 and CDR2: MGHRA, YSYEKL. The DNA of the CDR3 is TGCGCCAGCAGCCAAGGGGACAGGGAATCTCAGCCCCAGCATTTT. It encodes CASSQGDRESQPQHF.

V usage is TRBV19 and J usage is TRBJ1-1, with D perhaps matching TRBD1 (6 bases). This CDR3 has 14 residues. The germline V and J ends were trimmed by 6 bases and 4 bases, with 15 bases remaining between them. Germline V CDR1 and CDR2: LNHDA, SQIVND (reference sequence). CDR3 in amino acids: CASRTTGSGTEAFF. The CDR3 DNA reads TGTGCCAGTAGGACCACAGGGTCGGGCACTGAAGCTTTCTTT. The full variable domain, rest sourced from reference TRBV19 and TRBJ1-1, is DGGITQSPKYLFRKEGQNVTLSCEQNLNHDAMYWYRQDPGQGLRLIYYSQIVNDFQKGDIAEGYSVSREKKESFPLTVTSAQKNPTAFYLCASRTTGSGTEAFFGQGTRLTVV.

The genes are TRBV4-1 and TRBJ1-1; D is unclear. The CDR3 sequence is 15 residues long. Germline lookup yields CDR1 MGHRA and CDR2 YSYEKL. Trimming pared 0 bases from V and 4 bases from J, leaving 12 bases between. The CDR3 DNA follows: TGCGCCAGCAGCCAAGATACCAGCGGGAGCACTGAAGCTTTCTTT. As protein: CASSQDTSGSTEAFF.